A single sample gave rise to the 29 T cell receptor beta chains below, sequenced in a study of cytomegalovirus exposure and HLA in healthy donors. The PCR employed 60 Vbeta primers together with 13 Jbeta primers. This table comes from immunoSEQ multiplex PCR, and its TCRdb copy is limited to in-frame clones, with some not included. The top ten clones hold 4.5% to 7% of a sample with 75,000 to 90,000 clones, 60% to 85% of them seen once. The sequenced material came from PBMCs. The receptor source for this set is a male donor in good health and CMV-seropositive.

This rearrangement joins TRBV5-4 to TRBJ1-2; D is uncertain. Germline loops: CDR1 SGHNT, CDR2 YYREEE (reference sequence). This CDR3 is 13 amino acids long. Trimming shortened V by 1 base and J by 4 bases, and 8 bases separated the two germline ends. CDR3 sequence: CASSLIGTYGYTF. The CDR3 nucleotides are TGTGCCAGCAGCTTGATTGGCACCTATGGCTACACCTTC.

The CDR3 DNA reads as TGTGCCAGCAGGCAACCGGGACAGGGGGCTTGGGAGACCCAGTACTTC. Protein sequence: CASRQPGQGAWETQYF. V usage is TRBV27 and J usage is TRBJ2-5, with 12 nucleotides matching TRBD1. Germline assignment: CDR1 MNHEY and CDR2 SMNVEV (reference sequence). The V and J ends lost 6 bases and 5 bases, in that order; junction bases with no gene match: 10. The CDR3 runs 16 residues.

This chain connects TRBV9 to TRBJ1-2, with 7 bases aligning to TRBD1. Trimming took 0 bases from V and 4 from J; bases not matched to a gene: 3. This CDR3 is built from 14 residues. Germline assignment: CDR1 SGDLS and CDR2 YYNGEE. The CDR3: CASSVVDRSYGYTF. The CDR3 DNA sequence: TGTGCCAGCAGCGTAGTGGACAGGAGCTATGGCTACACCTTC.

The genes are TRBV6-5 and TRBJ2-1, with TRBD2 identical over 11 bases. V dropped 4 bases and J dropped 6; count of bases not matched to a gene: 5. The CDR3 is 15 residues long. Germline V gene sequence: CDR1 MNHEY, CDR2 SVGAGI. The DNA for the CDR3 is TGTGCCAGCAGTTTTATAGCGGGAGGGACCAATGAGCAGTTCTTC. Amino acid sequence: CASSFIAGGTNEQFF.

This clone was picked up a small number of times. The chain combines TRBV29-1 with TRBJ2-1; D is uncertain. V lost 4 bases to trimming and J lost 7 bases, with 11 bases between them. The CDR3 is made up of 12 amino acids. From germline, CDR1 is SQVTM and CDR2 ANQGSEA. CDR3 in DNA: TGCAGCGTTGGCAAAAACAGTAATGAGCAGTTCTTC. Translating gives CSVGKNSNEQFF.

There are a few counts of this clone. The CDR3 spells CASSDDLNTEAFF. The CDR3 DNA sequence: TGCGCCAGCAGCGACGACTTGAACACTGAAGCTTTCTTT. This chain joins TRBV5-1 and TRBJ1-1; D unclear. The CDR3 loop spans 13 amino acids. With 4 bases removed from V and 0 bases from J, the gap between germline ends came to 7 bases. Germline loops: CDR1 SGHRS, CDR2 YFSETQ.

The chain is built from TRBV5-5 and TRBJ2-6, with a possible D match to TRBD1 (5 bases). CDR1 and CDR2 (germline): SGHKS, YYEKEE (reference sequence). V was shortened by 4 bases and J by 0 bases, with 8 bases between the two germline ends. The CDR3 extends over 15 amino acids. The chain's CDR3 is CASSIQGSGANVLTF. The DNA of the CDR3 is TGTGCCAGCAGCATTCAGGGCTCTGGGGCCAACGTCCTGACTTTC.

The chain couples TRBV4-1 to TRBJ1-3; D might be TRBD1 (6 bases). This CDR3 region has 16 residues. Trimming pared 1 base from V and 0 bases from J, leaving 10 bases between. Germline values: CDR1 MGHRA, CDR2 YSYEKL. CDR3 loop: CASSQAGQYSGNTIYF. The CDR3 region has the DNA TGCGCCAGCAGCCAAGCCGGACAGTACTCTGGAAACACCATATATTTT.

This clone turned up a few times. The V gene is TRBV6-1, the J gene TRBJ1-2, with TRBD1 matching 7 bases. Germline V gene sequence: CDR1 MNHNS, CDR2 SASEGT. CDR3 length equals 16 residues. Trimming at V came to 3 bases and at J to 4 bases, leaving 11 bases not matched to a gene. The CDR3 loop reads CASSEFTGQLAYGYTF. In nucleotides, the CDR3 is TGTGCCAGCAGTGAGTTTACGGGACAGCTTGCCTATGGCTACACCTTC.

This clone was detected only a few times. This chain connects TRBV25-1 to TRBJ2-7, with 8 bases identical to TRBD1. Per the germline V gene, CDR1 is MGHDK and CDR2 is SYGVNS. This CDR3 has 14 residues. V was clipped by 6 bases and J by 2 bases; unmatched bases: 6. CDR3 amino acids: CASSARGRAYEQYF. CDR3 nucleotide sequence: TGTGCCAGCAGCGCCAGGGGGCGCGCCTACGAGCAGTACTTC.

This chain uses TRBV10-3 with TRBJ2-5, with 9 bases matching TRBD1. The CDR3 contains 14 residues. V shed 8 bases and J 2 bases; nucleotides not matched to a gene: 6. Germline CDR1 ENHRY, CDR2 SYGVKD. In DNA, the CDR3 is TGTGCCATCGCACCGGGACAGGGACAAGAGACCCAGTACTTC. Encoded protein: CAIAPGQGQETQYF.

With respect to this clone: The junction and the germline gene differ at one end; a read error may be behind it. The CDR3 sequence is CASSGGWTGGLETQYF. The CDR3 DNA sequence: TGTGCTAGCAGCGGGGGGTGGACCGGGGGGCTGGAGACCCAGTACTTC. V gene TRBV7-7 combines with J gene TRBJ2-5; 9 bases agree with TRBD2. This CDR3 is 16 amino acids long. The V gene's germline CDR1 is SSHAT and CDR2 FNYEAQ (reference sequence).

This clone was picked up one time. The V and J genes are TRBV9 and TRBJ2-1; 9 positions match TRBD1. This CDR3 has 15 amino acids. CDR1 and CDR2 from the germline V gene are SGDLS and YYNGEE. V shed 3 bases, J shed 3 bases, and the junction held 4 bases outside the gene matches. The CDR3 bases are TGTGCCAGCAGCGGATCGGGACAGGGCTACAATGAGCAGTTCTTC. It translates to CASSGSGQGYNEQFF.

The chain has TRBV5-1 and TRBJ1-3; D is unresolved. The CDR3 extends over 15 amino acids. The germline V and J ends were trimmed by 0 bases and 0 bases, with 7 bases remaining between them. Germline CDR1 SGHRS, CDR2 YFSETQ. The CDR3 region is CASSLVSGSGNTIYF. CDR3 DNA: TGCGCCAGCAGCTTGGTGTCAGGCTCTGGAAACACCATATATTTT.

The rearrangement links TRBV2 to TRBJ1-4; 7 positions agree with TRBD1. This CDR3 spans 16 amino acids. Germline assignment: CDR1 SNHLY and CDR2 FYNNEI. J lost 3 bases, V lost 5 bases, and 9 bases had no gene match. The DNA of the CDR3 is TGTGCCAGCAGTTTTTATACAGGGGTGGCTAATGAAAAACTGTTTTTT. This gives the protein CASSFYTGVANEKLFF.

V usage is TRBV5-1 and J usage is TRBJ2-1; D is unclear. The CDR3 is made up of 14 amino acids. Germline CDR1 and CDR2: SGHRS and YFSETQ. Trimming removed 0 bases from V and 8 bases from J, with 12 bases in between. CDR3 sequence: CASSLEVSQDEQFF. The CDR3 nucleotides read TGCGCCAGCAGCTTGGAAGTTAGTCAGGATGAGCAGTTCTTC. The full variable domain, with the rest looked up from reference TRBV5-1 and TRBJ2-1, is KAGVTQTPRYLIKTRGQQVTLSCSPISGHRSVSWYQQTPGQGLQFLFEYFSETQRNKGNFPGRFSGRQFSNSRSEMNVSTLELGDSALYLCASSLEVSQDEQFFGPGTRLTVL.

The J gene is TRBJ1-5, the V gene TRBV20-1, with D uncertain. CDR3 length: 9 amino acids. Per germline, CDR1 DFQATT and CDR2 SNEGSKA (reference sequence). Trimming cost V 6 bases and J 6 bases, with 3 bases left between them. CDR3 coding DNA: TGCAGTGCCGGTCAGCCCCAGCATTTT. This sequence encodes CSAGQPQHF.

This clone was found a few times. V is TRBV9 and J is TRBJ1-1, with unresolved D. Looked up from germline, CDR1 is SGDLS and CDR2 is YYNGEE. V lost 4 bases to trimming and J lost 4 bases, with 11 bases between them. The CDR3 consists of 13 residues. The CDR3 DNA reads as TGTGCCAGCAGCACGGGAGGTGGCACTGAAGCTTTCTTT. It specifies CASSTGGGTEAFF.

The genes are TRBV28 and TRBJ1-2; 9 bases are shared with TRBD1. This CDR3 is 15 amino acids long. CDR1 MDHEN and CDR2 SYDVKM come from the germline V gene. J gave up 8 bases and V 4 bases, and 11 bases lay outside the gene matches. This CDR3 reads CASSSPTGGEQGYTF. The CDR3 DNA reads as TGTGCCAGCAGTTCCCCGACAGGGGGTGAGCAAGGCTACACCTTC.

The chain combines TRBV9 with TRBJ2-2; 7 bases are shared with TRBD1. The CDR3 is made up of 17 amino acids. The trim removed 0 bases at V and 2 bases at J, leaving 7 bases unmatched. CDR1 SGDLS and CDR2 YYNGEE come from the germline V gene. The CDR3 spells CASSVALDRRNTGELFF. The CDR3 DNA is TGTGCCAGCAGCGTAGCTTTGGACAGGAGAAACACCGGGGAGCTGTTTTTT.

This rearrangement joins TRBV28 to TRBJ2-5, with TRBD1 matching over 9 bases. This CDR3 comprises 15 residues. Germline-derived CDR1 and CDR2 are MDHEN and SYDVKM. V lost 5 bases, J lost 5 bases, and 9 bases stayed unmatched. For the CDR3, the DNA is TGTGCCAGCAGTGTAACGGGACAGGGTAGGGAGACCCAGTACTTC. Translating it yields CASSVTGQGRETQYF.

This sequence joins TRBV7-9 and TRBJ2-1; 11 positions agree with TRBD2. Losses at the gene ends were 5 bases for V and 0 bases for J; bases not matched to a gene: 9. The CDR3 extends over 18 amino acids. The germline CDR1 and CDR2 sequences are SEHNR and FQNEAQ (reference sequence). The CDR3 here is CASSTQGLAGSSYNEQFF. For the CDR3, the DNA is TGTGCCAGCAGCACCCAAGGACTAGCGGGTAGCTCCTACAATGAGCAGTTCTTC.

The chain links TRBV11-2 to TRBJ1-5; D gene uncertain. Germline loops: CDR1 SGHAT, CDR2 FQNNGV. V lost 5 bases, J lost 4 bases, and 9 bases lay in between. The CDR3 spans 13 residues. CDR3 sequence: CASSRDKNQPQHF. The CDR3, as DNA: TGTGCCAGCAGCCGGGATAAAAATCAGCCCCAGCATTTT.

The chain joins TRBV4-1 to TRBJ2-5, with D hard to call. The ends were cut back, 5 bases at V and 4 bases at J, with 11 bases in the middle. Germline V CDR1 and CDR2: MGHRA, YSYEKL. CDR3 size: 13 residues. CDR3 residues: CASSIHSRETQYF. In DNA, the CDR3 is TGCGCCAGCAGCATCCACAGCAGAGAGACCCAGTACTTC.

This clone has only a few counts. This chain joins TRBV6-6 and TRBJ1-1; the D is unclear. This CDR3 is built from 15 residues. The V gene's germline CDR1 is MNHNY and CDR2 SVGAGI (reference sequence). V lost 0 bases, J lost 1 base, and 9 bases lay in between. The CDR3 bases are TGTGCCAGCAGTTACTCGGCGGGTTGGAACACTGAAGCTTTCTTT. As protein: CASSYSAGWNTEAFF.

The chain employs TRBV6-6 and TRBJ1-1; 9 nucleotides line up with TRBD1. The germline V gene encodes CDR1 MNHNY and CDR2 SVGAGI (reference sequence). This CDR3 is built from 16 residues. The V segment lost 5 bases and the J segment 1 base; nucleotides outside the gene matches: 8. Written as DNA, the CDR3 is TGTGCCAGCAGTAAACGACAGGGGGTTGGGAACACTGAAGCTTTCTTT. Translating gives CASSKRQGVGNTEAFF.

The chain is built from TRBV4-1 and TRBJ1-6; tentatively, D is TRBD1 (6 bases). Germline V gene lookup returns CDR1 MGHRA and CDR2 YSYEKL. CDR3 length: 16 amino acids. The V end was cut by 5 bases, the J end by 9 bases, with 20 bases between. The CDR3 loop is CASSNHWARGPSPLHF. The CDR3 DNA is TGCGCCAGCAGCAATCATTGGGCCAGGGGTCCTTCACCCCTCCACTTT.

The gene calls are TRBV27 and TRBJ1-2; TRBD1 matches 8 bases. Losses at the gene ends were 4 bases for V and 5 bases for J; bases not matched to a gene: 21. CDR3 length equals 19 residues. Germline V gene lookup returns CDR1 MNHEY and CDR2 SMNVEV (reference sequence). CDR3 nucleotide sequence: TGTGCCAGCAGTTCACGACTCGGAATACAGGGGGAAGATTGGTATGGCTACACCTTC. Its protein product is CASSSRLGIQGEDWYGYTF.

V is TRBV11-2 and J is TRBJ2-3; 8 bases are shared with TRBD1. V dropped 1 base and J dropped 2; count of bases not matched to a gene: 8. CDR3 length equals 17 residues. Germline V gene data show CDR1 as SGHAT and CDR2 as FQNNGV. CDR3 residues: CASSLGLGTGNTDTQYF. The CDR3 DNA reads as TGTGCCAGCAGCTTAGGATTGGGGACAGGAAACACAGATACGCAGTATTTT.